A single sample is the source of the 25 T cell receptor beta chains below, sequenced in a study of cytomegalovirus exposure and HLA in healthy donors. PCR used 60 Vbeta primers and 13 Jbeta primers. Sequencing used immunoSEQ multiplex PCR; TCRdb keeps in-frame clones, though not all of them. The listing contains more than 95,000 clones. Input material: PBMCs. The origin of the receptors is a man aged 30-40 years in good health and CMV-seronegative.

This sequence joins TRBV4-3 and TRBJ1-4; 8 nucleotides agree with TRBD1. This CDR3 has 16 amino acids. V lost 2 bases, J lost 5 bases, and 7 bases stayed unmatched. CDR1 LGHNA and CDR2 YSLEER come from the germline V gene. CDR3 residues: CASSQSTGTGNEKLFF. CDR3 bases: TGCGCCAGCAGCCAATCAACCGGGACAGGAAATGAAAAACTGTTTTTT.

The chain employs TRBV10-3 and TRBJ2-1; 9 nucleotides match TRBD2. CDR1 and CDR2 (germline): ENHRY, SYGVKD. V was pared by 3 bases and J by 8 bases, with 11 bases of the junction left unmatched. This CDR3 region has 16 residues. CDR3 loop: CAISDPASGKPDEQFF. CDR3 DNA sequence: TGTGCCATCAGTGATCCGGCTAGCGGGAAACCAGATGAGCAGTTCTTC.

The genes are TRBV9 and TRBJ1-6; D might be TRBD1 (5 bases). Germline CDR1 SGDLS, CDR2 YYNGEE. This CDR3 has 16 residues. Deletions cut 0 bases from V and 7 bases from J, with 14 bases between. The CDR3 loop is CASSVDGRQPNSPLHF. DNA for the CDR3: TGTGCCAGCAGCGTAGACGGTCGACAGCCAAATTCACCCCTCCACTTT.

The genes are TRBV28 and TRBJ1-1; D gene ambiguous. CDR1 MDHEN and CDR2 SYDVKM come from the germline V gene. V lost 2 bases to trimming and J lost 1 base, with 5 bases between them. This CDR3 is built from 13 residues. CDR3 nucleotides: TGTGCCAGCAGTTTAGTAGAGAACACTGAAGCTTTCTTT. This gives the protein CASSLVENTEAFF. The entire variable domain, with the rest obtained from reference TRBV28 and TRBJ1-1, is as follows: DVKVTQSSRYLVKRTGEKVFLECVQDMDHENMFWYRQDPGLGLRLIYFSYDVKMKEKGDIPEGYSVSREKKERFSLILESASTNQTSMYLCASSLVENTEAFFGQGTRLTVV.

The genes are TRBV7-6 and TRBJ2-3; 7 bases map to TRBD2. CDR3 length equals 16 residues. The V segment lost 1 base and the J segment 2 bases; nucleotides outside the gene matches: 6. Germline V gene sequence: CDR1 SGHVS, CDR2 FNYEAQ. The CDR3 DNA reads as TGTGCCAGCAGCTTAGGCCTAGCGGTCTCCACAGATACGCAGTATTTT. Protein: CASSLGLAVSTDTQYF.

The chain has TRBV20-1 and TRBJ2-5; D gene unclear. Trimming pared 5 bases from V and 5 bases from J, leaving 6 bases between. The CDR3 is made up of 10 amino acids. CDR1 is DFQATT, CDR2 SNEGSKA, per germline (reference sequence). CDR3 residues: CSAPVETQYF. The CDR3 nucleotides read TGCAGTGCTCCCGTGGAGACCCAGTACTTC.

V is TRBV5-1 and J is TRBJ2-7, with 10 nucleotides matching TRBD1. The V and J ends lost 3 bases and 3 bases, in that order; junction bases with no gene match: 6. This CDR3 has 15 residues. Germline V gene data show CDR1 as SGHRS and CDR2 as YFSETQ. In DNA, the CDR3 is TGCGCCAGCAGCTCCCCCGGGACAGGGGTCTACGAGCAGTACTTC. Encoded protein: CASSSPGTGVYEQYF.

With respect to this clone: A junction boundary mismatches the germline segment, possibly from a read error. V usage is TRBV2 and J usage is TRBJ1-3; D call uncertain. The CDR3 contains 13 residues. Germline-derived CDR1 and CDR2 are SNHLY and FYNNEI. The CDR3 protein is CASRRGGENAIYF. CDR3 nucleotide sequence: TGTGCCAGCAGACGGGGAGGAGAAAACGCCATATATTTT.

The V gene is TRBV11-2, the J gene TRBJ2-1; 10 bases fit TRBD1. Germline values: CDR1 SGHAT, CDR2 FQNNGV. J gave up 4 bases and V 1 base, and 4 bases lay outside the gene matches. This CDR3 has 16 residues. CDR3 DNA sequence: TGTGCCAGCAGCTTAGCAAGGGACAGGGGATACAATGAGCAGTTCTTC. Its protein is CASSLARDRGYNEQFF.

The chain's CDR3 is CASSLASGTAYNSPLHF. The CDR3 DNA reads as TGTGCCAGCAGCTTAGCGTCCGGGACAGCATATAATTCACCCCTCCACTTT. V is TRBV7-9 and J is TRBJ1-6; 7 bases match TRBD1. CDR1 is SEHNR, CDR2 FQNEAQ, per germline (reference sequence). Germline trimming cut 0 bases from V and 4 bases from J; bases unmatched to any gene: 6. This CDR3 has 17 amino acids.

The rearrangement uses TRBV5-1 and TRBJ1-1; 8 bases agree with TRBD1. CDR3 length equals 15 residues. In germline, CDR1 is SGHRS, CDR2 YFSETQ. The J segment lost 0 bases and the V segment lost 3 bases, leaving 4 bases of the junction unmatched. The CDR3 DNA follows: TGCGCCAGCAGCTCCGACAGGGGTATGAACACTGAAGCTTTCTTT. This translates into CASSSDRGMNTEAFF.

This chain uses TRBV4-3 with TRBJ2-1; TRBD1 agrees at 8 bases. This CDR3 comprises 15 residues. In germline, CDR1 is LGHNA, CDR2 YSLEER. J lost 3 bases, V lost 4 bases, and 5 bases had no gene match. CDR3 nucleotide sequence: TGCGCCAGCAGCCTCGGGACAGGAGACTACAATGAGCAGTTCTTC. It encodes CASSLGTGDYNEQFF.

This rearrangement joins TRBV27 to TRBJ1-5, with D possibly matching TRBD1 (6 bases). The V gene lost 3 bases and the J gene lost 2 bases, with 11 bases spanning the gap. Germline CDR1 and CDR2: MNHEY and SMNVEV (reference sequence). This CDR3 spans 15 amino acids. For the CDR3, the DNA is TGTGCCAGCAGTTTCGGGTCAGGGGGCAATCAGCCCCAGCATTTT. Translation: CASSFGSGGNQPQHF.

The rearrangement links TRBV19 to TRBJ1-5; perhaps TRBD1 as D (5 bases). Germline V gene sequence: CDR1 LNHDA, CDR2 SQIVND (reference sequence). The CDR3 has 17 amino acids. The V and J ends lost 0 bases and 6 bases respectively, with 18 bases between them. This CDR3 is CASSIDPSVDTGQPQHF. The CDR3 nucleotides read TGTGCCAGTAGTATAGACCCCTCTGTGGACACCGGTCAGCCCCAGCATTTT.

V gene TRBV7-3 combines with J gene TRBJ2-2; tentative D call: TRBD2 (6 bases). There are 16 residues in the CDR3. Germline-derived CDR1 and CDR2 are SGHTA and FQGTGA. V lost 5 bases and J lost 6, with 19 bases in between. The CDR3 region is CASSLRGAGRPGELFF. The CDR3 nucleotides read TGTGCCAGCAGCCTCCGAGGGGCAGGGAGGCCCGGGGAGCTGTTTTTT.

This chain joins TRBV7-3 and TRBJ2-7; 11 bases match TRBD2. This CDR3 spans 17 amino acids. Germline V CDR1 and CDR2: SGHTA, FQGTGA. The J segment lost 3 bases and the V segment lost 3 bases, leaving 10 bases of the junction unmatched. This chain's CDR3 is CASSLGAPSGRIYEQYF. CDR3 nucleotides: TGTGCCAGCAGCTTGGGGGCCCCTAGCGGGAGGATCTACGAGCAGTACTTC.

For the CDR3, the DNA is TGTGCCAGCAGTTTGGGCAGGGAATACTATGGCTACACCTTC. Residues: CASSLGREYYGYTF. The chain has TRBV27 and TRBJ1-2, with D perhaps matching TRBD1 (5 bases). CDR1 MNHEY and CDR2 SMNVEV come from the germline V gene (reference sequence). The V and J ends lost 3 bases and 3 bases respectively, with 11 bases between them. The CDR3 is made up of 14 amino acids.

The chain carries TRBV6-5 and TRBJ2-1; the D gene is possibly TRBD2 (6 bases). From germline, CDR1 is MNHEY and CDR2 SVGAGI. The CDR3 sequence is 14 residues long. V was clipped by 0 bases and J by 7 bases, with 10 bases between them. The CDR3 coding sequence is TGTGCCAGCAGTTACTCCGGGAGCGGTAATGAGCAGTTCTTC. It yields the protein CASSYSGSGNEQFF.

For the CDR3, the DNA is TGTGCCAGCAGTCCCGCGGGAGGGCGGTACGAGCAGTACTTC. This gives the protein CASSPAGGRYEQYF. The rearrangement joins TRBV27 to TRBJ2-7; 9 nucleotides line up with TRBD2. The V segment lost 5 bases and the J segment 4 bases; nucleotides outside the gene matches: 6. The germline V gene encodes CDR1 MNHEY and CDR2 SMNVEV (reference sequence). The CDR3 runs to 14 residues.

The V and J genes are TRBV21-1 and TRBJ2-5; TRBD2 was called by the table and not checked on the DNA. TRBV21-1 is flagged as a pseudogene. There are 15 residues in the CDR3. The chain's CDR3 is CASSKERGYQETQYF. The DNA of the CDR3 is TGTGCCAGCAGCAAAGAACGCGGATACCAAGAGACCCAGTACTTC.

The J gene is TRBJ2-7, the V gene TRBV28; 9 bases map to TRBD2. With V trimmed by 6 bases and J by 0 bases, 18 bases remained unmatched. The CDR3 spans 19 residues. CDR1 is MDHEN, CDR2 SYDVKM, per germline. The CDR3 is CASSPGGGLAPRSSYEQYF. The DNA of the CDR3 is TGTGCCAGCAGCCCCGGTGGGGGACTAGCCCCTAGGAGCTCCTACGAGCAGTACTTC.

This chain joins TRBV4-1 and TRBJ2-2; 10 bases line up with TRBD2. There are 18 residues in the CDR3. Per germline, CDR1 MGHRA and CDR2 YSYEKL. V was clipped by 4 bases and J by 7 bases; unmatched bases: 15. CDR3 sequence reads: CASSRAPGLAERGGELFF. CDR3 bases: TGCGCCAGCAGCCGAGCTCCCGGACTAGCGGAGAGAGGCGGGGAGCTGTTTTTT.

CDR3 DNA sequence: TGCGCCAGCAGCCAAGACTGGGGAGACACTGAAGCTTTCTTT. This sequence encodes CASSQDWGDTEAFF. This chain connects TRBV4-3 to TRBJ1-1, with D unresolved. Germline V gives CDR1 LGHNA, CDR2 YSLEER. This CDR3 contains 14 residues. Trimming left V 0 bases short and J 3 bases short, with 8 bases between.

The chain has TRBV18 and TRBJ2-1; the D is unclear. Trimming removed 0 bases from V and 8 bases from J, with 11 bases in between. This CDR3 spans 14 amino acids. Germline V gene sequence: CDR1 KGHSH, CDR2 LQKENI. In DNA form, the CDR3 reads TGTGCCAGCTCACCACCGAGCAAGCTACATGAGCAGTTCTTC. Its translation: CASSPPSKLHEQFF.

The chain is built from TRBV29-1 and TRBJ1-2; D possibly corresponds to TRBD1 (6 bases). The CDR3 runs 12 residues. Germline V gives CDR1 SQVTM, CDR2 ANQGSEA. The ends were cut back, 4 bases at V and 1 base at J, with 7 bases in the middle. The CDR3 is CSVVDSNYGYTF. The CDR3 DNA is TGCAGCGTTGTGGACAGTAACTATGGCTACACCTTC. Using reference TRBV29-1 and TRBJ1-2 for the parts outside the CDR3, the full variable domain is SAVISQKPSRDICQRGTSLTIQCQVDSQVTMMFWYRQQPGQSLTLIATANQGSEATYESGFVIDKFPISRPNLTFSTLTVSNMSPEDSSIYLCSVVDSNYGYTFGSGTRLTVV.